A selection of T cell receptor beta chains follows, all from one sample in a study of shared T cell receptors in the human thymus. Data came from immunoSEQ multiplex PCR; TCRdb stores just in-frame clones and leaves some out. The sample gives 700,000 to 750,000 clones, 70% to 90% of which show up once; under 0.012% is in the top ten. This sample also appeared in a second study, on human thymus T cells.

Sequencing input: thymocytes. The source is a girl under three years old with a congenital heart defect. CDR3s include the opening cysteine and the closing phenylalanine or tryptophan. The D gene is left open where the match is weak. The size entry is marked missing in some rows and otherwise reads once, few, many or a size class.

NA,TRBV12-5,TRBJ1-1,TRBD1,TGTGCTAGTGGTCTATACCGGGACAGGGGAAAGACTGAAGCTTTCTTT,CASGLYRDRGKTEAFF
few,TRBV11-2,TRBJ1-2,NA,TGTGCCAGCAGCTTAGATCGTGGGGTATACCCGGGACTCAACTATGGCTACACCTTC,CASSLDRGVYPGLNYGYTF
NA,TRBV2,TRBJ2-7,NA,TGTGCCAGCAGTGATTCATCGGGACACCACTACGAGCAGTACTTC,CASSDSSGHHYEQYF
NA,TRBV7-7,TRBJ2-1,TRBD2,TGTGCTAGCAGCTTCCGATTGCGGGGGGACCACAATGAGCAGTTCTTC,CASSFRLRGDHNEQFF
NA,TRBV28,TRBJ2-7,TRBD2,TGTGCCAGCAGTTTACCTCGGACTAGGAAGAGCTCCTACGAGCAGTACTTC,CASSLPRTRKSSYEQYF
NA,TRBV19,TRBJ2-7,NA,TGTGCCAGTAGAGTCGACTTGCGGGGCCCCGAGCAGTACTTC,CASRVDLRGPEQYF
NA,TRBV19,TRBJ1-1,TRBD1,TGTGCCACCGCCCTTGACCGAACCGACAGGGATGGGGCTTTCTTT,CATALDRTDRDGAFF
NA,TRBV6-6,TRBJ1-2,TRBD1,TGTGCTATACCTCGGACAGGAGATAGTAACTATGGCTACACCTTC,CAIPRTGDSNYGYTF
NA,TRBV5-8,TRBJ2-7,NA,TGTGCCAGCAGCTACATCGACAGGACCTACGAGCAGTACTTC,CASSYIDRTYEQYF
NA,TRBV6-6,TRBJ1-5,TRBD1,TGTGCCAGCAGTGGACAGGGGGCGCCGGGCAATCAGCCCCAGCATTTT,CASSGQGAPGNQPQHF
NA,TRBV5-6,TRBJ2-1,NA,TGTGCCAGCAGCTCGGCGGGACTCCTCATCAATGAGCAGTTCTTC,CASSSAGLLINEQFF
NA,TRBV4-1,TRBJ1-4,TRBD1,TGCGCCAGCAGCCGAATCCGGGACAGGGGGCGTTCCAATGAAAAACTGTTTTTT,CASSRIRDRGRSNEKLFF
NA,TRBV9,TRBJ2-1,TRBD1,TGTGCCAGCAGCGACTCCCCGCCTGGGACAGGGAGCTACAATGAGCAGTTCTTC,CASSDSPPGTGSYNEQFF
NA,TRBV5-4,TRBJ2-7,TRBD2,TGTGCCAGCAGCTACGGACTAGCGGGGGGATCAGACGAGCAGTACTTC,CASSYGLAGGSDEQYF
few,TRBV4-3,TRBJ2-5,NA,TGCGCCAGCAGCCGAGGTGGCAGACAAGAGACCCAGTACTTC,CASSRGGRQETQYF
NA,TRBV19,TRBJ1-5,NA,TGTGCCAGTAGACGGGTCAGCTTCAATCAGCCCCAGCATTTT,CASRRVSFNQPQHF
once,TRBV2,TRBJ2-5,TRBD1,TGTGCCAGCAGTGTTACAGGGGGCTTTTTAGAGACCCAGTACTTC,CASSVTGGFLETQYF
NA,TRBV25-1,TRBJ2-7,NA,TGTGCCAGCAGTGAAGTTATGGGGGAAGGAGGGCTACACGAGCAGTACTTC,CASSEVMGEGGLHEQYF
NA,TRBV9,TRBJ1-2,NA,TGTGCCAGCAGCGTAGACGATTACAGAAGGACTAACTATGGCTACACCTTC,CASSVDDYRRTNYGYTF
NA,TRBV27,TRBJ1-1,TRBD1,TGTGCCAGCAGCGGACAGGGACACACTGAAGCTTTCTTT,CASSGQGHTEAFF
NA,TRBV7-6,TRBJ1-1,NA,TGTGCCAGCAGCTTAGACCCAAATTACATGAACACTGAAGCTTTCTTT,CASSLDPNYMNTEAFF
NA,TRBV6-6,TRBJ1-4,NA,TGTGCCAGCAGTCGGTCCACAGGAGGGGAAAAACTGTTTTTT,CASSRSTGGEKLFF
NA,TRBV14,TRBJ1-2,TRBD1,TGTGCCAGCAGCCCATTAAGAGGGACAGGGATCAATGGCTACACCTTC,CASSPLRGTGINGYTF
NA,TRBV5-1,TRBJ2-4,NA,TGCGCCAGCAGCTTGGGCGGTCTTGCCAAAAACATTCAGTACTTC,CASSLGGLAKNIQYF
NA,TRBV27,TRBJ2-3,NA,TGTGCCAGCAGCAGAAAGACAGGGACTAGCACAGATACGCAGTATTTT,CASSRKTGTSTDTQYF
NA,TRBV4-1,TRBJ2-5,NA,TGCGCCAGCAGGTCCACTAGCTACCAAGAGACCCAGTACTTC,CASRSTSYQETQYF
NA,TRBV4-3,TRBJ1-2,NA,TGCGCCAGCAGCCAAGGAATACATTATTCAGGGGAGCTTGGAATATGGGGCTACACCTTC,CASSQGIHYSGELGIWGYTF
NA,TRBV2,TRBJ2-2,NA,TGTGCCAGCAGTGAAAGGGTAGGGGAACCGGACACCGGGGAGCTGTTTTTT,CASSERVGEPDTGELFF
NA,TRBV6-5,TRBJ1-2,TRBD1,TGTGCCAGCAGCCCCCCAAGGGGGCGAAACTATGGCTACACCTTC,CASSPPRGRNYGYTF
NA,TRBV13,TRBJ2-6,TRBD1,TGTGCCAGCAGCTTTTCCGGGACAGGGGTGTCTGGGGCCAACGTCCTGACTTTC,CASSFSGTGVSGANVLTF
NA,TRBV11-2,TRBJ1-1,NA,TGTGCCAGCAGCCCTCGACAGCCAAACACTGAAGCTTTCTTT,CASSPRQPNTEAFF
NA,TRBV14,TRBJ1-2,NA,TGTGCCAGCAGCCAAGGGCAGGAACGGGGAAGCGACTATGGCTACACCTTC,CASSQGQERGSDYGYTF
NA,TRBV5-1,TRBJ1-5,NA,TGCGCCAGCAGCTTGGGTTGGGGGCGCAATCAGCCCCAGCATTTT,CASSLGWGRNQPQHF
NA,TRBV28,TRBJ1-3,NA,TGTGCCAGCAGTTTTGTGGGCCTCGGGGACACCATATATTTT,CASSFVGLGDTIYF
NA,TRBV5-1,TRBJ2-7,NA,TGCGCCAGCAGCGAACACCGGGGGGCCCTCTACGAGCAGTACTTC,CASSEHRGALYEQYF
few,TRBV5-1,TRBJ2-2,TRBD2,TGCGCCAGCAGCTTGTCTGCGGGGACTAGCATCGGGGAGCTGTTTTTT,CASSLSAGTSIGELFF
few,TRBV6-4,TRBJ2-1,TRBD2,TGTGCCAGCAGCCACCAGGGCGAGCGTGGGACTAACAACTCCTACAATGAGCAGTTCTTC,CASSHQGERGTNNSYNEQFF
NA,TRBV19,TRBJ2-3,TRBD1,TGTGCCAGTAGTAGTAAACCGGGACAGGGAAATTTGATATACATGGATACGCAGTATTTT,CASSSKPGQGNLIYMDTQYF
NA,TRBV4-1,TRBJ2-7,TRBD1,TGCGCCAGCAGCCAAGGAAGACCACAGGGGAGCCCCTACGAGCAGTACTTC,CASSQGRPQGSPYEQYF
NA,TRBV25-1,TRBJ2-5,TRBD2,TGTGCCAGCAGTGAACCGATACGCGGGGGTAATCAAGAGACCCAGTACTTC,CASSEPIRGGNQETQYF
NA,TRBV5-1,TRBJ1-2,TRBD1,TGCGCCAGCAGTACAGGGGTCGATGGCTACACCTTC,CASSTGVDGYTF
NA,TRBV4-1,TRBJ2-1,NA,TGCGCCAGCAGCCAACCCCCCTTGACAGGTGTTAAGCGGGGTAGCTCCTACAATGAGCAGTTCTTC,CASSQPPLTGVKRGSSYNEQFF
NA,TRBV6-5,TRBJ2-1,TRBD1,TGTGCCAGCAGGGACAGGGTACCCTACAATGAGCAGTTCTTC,CASRDRVPYNEQFF
NA,TRBV7-9,TRBJ1-2,NA,TGTGCCAGCAGCTTAGTTACAGGGTATGGCTACACCTTC,CASSLVTGYGYTF
NA,TRBV18,TRBJ1-2,NA,TGTGCCAGCTCACCAGTGGCAGGGCGGCAGTACGATGGCTACACCTTC,CASSPVAGRQYDGYTF
once,TRBV7-2,TRBJ1-2,TRBD1,TGTGCCAGCAGCTTAGGTGCAAGGACAGGAGCATTCTATGGCTACACCTTC,CASSLGARTGAFYGYTF
NA,TRBV7-2,TRBJ2-7,NA,TGTGCCAGCAGCCCCTTTCAGGGGCTAGTCCCCTACGAGCAGTACTTC,CASSPFQGLVPYEQYF
NA,TRBV14,TRBJ2-7,NA,TGTGCCAGCAGCCCCCCGCAACTCGCGGGGCCTTTTCTGCCGGAGCAGTACTTC,CASSPPQLAGPFLPEQYF
few,TRBV6-6,TRBJ1-2,NA,TGTGCCAGCAGTCCCCGACGGGAGTACTATGGCTACACCTTC,CASSPRREYYGYTF
NA,TRBV5-1,TRBJ1-2,NA,TGCGCCAGCAGAAAGGGGGAGCCAGCGGGGCACTATGGCTACACCTTC,CASRKGEPAGHYGYTF
NA,TRBV9,TRBJ1-1,TRBD1,TGTGCCAGCAGCAAGACAGGGCTTCGGAGCACTGAAGCTTTCTTT,CASSKTGLRSTEAFF
NA,TRBV5-1,TRBJ2-3,TRBD2,TGCGCCAGCAGCTTGACTAGCGGGGAGAAAGGGCAGTATTTT,CASSLTSGEKGQYF
NA,TRBV11-1,TRBJ1-4,TRBD1,TGTGCCAGCAGCCCGCGTTTTAACCGGCCAGGGGGTGTCGATGAAAAACTGTTTTTT,CASSPRFNRPGGVDEKLFF
NA,TRBV6-1,TRBJ2-5,TRBD2,TGTGCCAGCAGTGGACCCGGGGTAGCGGGCGTTACTCAGTACTTC,CASSGPGVAGVTQYF